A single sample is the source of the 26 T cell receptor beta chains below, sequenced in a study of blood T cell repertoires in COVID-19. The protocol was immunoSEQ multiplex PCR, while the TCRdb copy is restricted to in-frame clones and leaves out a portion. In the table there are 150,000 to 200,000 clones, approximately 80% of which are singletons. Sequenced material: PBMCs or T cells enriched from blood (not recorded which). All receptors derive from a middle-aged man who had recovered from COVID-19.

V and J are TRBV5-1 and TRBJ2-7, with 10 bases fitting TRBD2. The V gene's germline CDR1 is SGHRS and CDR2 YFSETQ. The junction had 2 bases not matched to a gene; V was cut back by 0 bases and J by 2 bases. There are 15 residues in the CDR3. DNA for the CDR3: TGCGCCAGCAGCTTGGGGAGCGGGAGGGCCTACGAGCAGTACTTC. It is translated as CASSLGSGRAYEQYF. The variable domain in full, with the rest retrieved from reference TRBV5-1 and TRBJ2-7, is KAGVTQTPRYLIKTRGQQVTLSCSPISGHRSVSWYQQTPGQGLQFLFEYFSETQRNKGNFPGRFSGRQFSNSRSEMNVSTLELGDSALYLCASSLGSGRAYEQYFGPGTRLTVT.

The CDR3 DNA is TGTGCCAGCTTGCGTTTGTCGCCGGTCCCTAGCTCTGGAAACACCATATATTTT. It specifies CASLRLSPVPSSGNTIYF. The V and J genes are TRBV18 and TRBJ1-3; D not certain. Germline CDR1 KGHSH, CDR2 LQKENI. This CDR3 contains 18 residues. V lost 7 bases and J 0 bases, leaving 22 bases between the germline ends.

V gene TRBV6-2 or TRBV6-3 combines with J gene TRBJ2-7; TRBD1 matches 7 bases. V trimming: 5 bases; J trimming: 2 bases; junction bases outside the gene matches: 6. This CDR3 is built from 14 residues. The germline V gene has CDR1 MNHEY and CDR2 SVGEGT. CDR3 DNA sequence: TGTGCCAGCAGTACTTTTGGACAGGCCTACGAGCAGTACGTC. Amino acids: CASSTFGQAYEQYV.

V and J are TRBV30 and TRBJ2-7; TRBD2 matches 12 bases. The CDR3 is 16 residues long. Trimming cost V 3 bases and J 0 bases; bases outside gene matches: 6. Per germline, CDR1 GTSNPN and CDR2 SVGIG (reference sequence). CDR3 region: CAWSRLAGAFSYEQYV. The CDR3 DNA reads TGTGCCTGGAGCCGACTAGCGGGAGCTTTCTCCTACGAGCAGTACGTC.

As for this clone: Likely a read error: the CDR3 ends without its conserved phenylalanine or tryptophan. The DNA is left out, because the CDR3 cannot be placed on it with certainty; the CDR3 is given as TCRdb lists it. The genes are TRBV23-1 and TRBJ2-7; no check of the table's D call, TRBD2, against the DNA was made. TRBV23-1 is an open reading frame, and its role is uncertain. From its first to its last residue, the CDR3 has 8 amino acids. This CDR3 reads CASSRRRA.

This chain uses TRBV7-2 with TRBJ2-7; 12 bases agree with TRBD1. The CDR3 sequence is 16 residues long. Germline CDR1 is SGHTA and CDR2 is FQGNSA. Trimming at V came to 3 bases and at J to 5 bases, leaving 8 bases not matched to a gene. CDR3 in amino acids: CASSLRDRGRGHEQYV. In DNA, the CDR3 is TGTGCCAGCAGCTTGCGGGACAGGGGGCGCGGCCACGAGCAGTACGTC.

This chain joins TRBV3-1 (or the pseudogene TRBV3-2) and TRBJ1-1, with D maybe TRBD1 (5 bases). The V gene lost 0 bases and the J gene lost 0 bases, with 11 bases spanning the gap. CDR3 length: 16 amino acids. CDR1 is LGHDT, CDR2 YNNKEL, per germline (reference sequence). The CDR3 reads CASSQEGQTLNTEAFF. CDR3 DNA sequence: TGTGCCAGCAGCCAAGAGGGGCAGACCCTGAACACTGAAGCTTTCTTT.

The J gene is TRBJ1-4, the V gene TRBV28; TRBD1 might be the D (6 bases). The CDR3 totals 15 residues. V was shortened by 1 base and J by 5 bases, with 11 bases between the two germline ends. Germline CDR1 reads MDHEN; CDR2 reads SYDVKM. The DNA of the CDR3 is TGTGCCAGCAGTTTATTCGGACAGACGAATGAAAAACTGTTTTTT. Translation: CASSLFGQTNEKLFF. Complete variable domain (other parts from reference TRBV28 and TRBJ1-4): DVKVTQSSRYLVKRTGEKVFLECVQDMDHENMFWYRQDPGLGLRLIYFSYDVKMKEKGDIPEGYSVSREKKERFSLILESASTNQTSMYLCASSLFGQTNEKLFFGSGTQLSVL.

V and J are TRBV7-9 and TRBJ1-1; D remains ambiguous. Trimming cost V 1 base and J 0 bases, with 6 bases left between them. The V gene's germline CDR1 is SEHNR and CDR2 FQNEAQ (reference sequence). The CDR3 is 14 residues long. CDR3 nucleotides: TGTGCCAGCAGCTTAGATCAGGTGAACACTGAAGCTTTCTTT. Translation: CASSLDQVNTEAFF.

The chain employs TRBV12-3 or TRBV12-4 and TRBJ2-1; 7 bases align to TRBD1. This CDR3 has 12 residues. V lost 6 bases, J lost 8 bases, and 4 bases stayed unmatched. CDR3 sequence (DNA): TGTGCCAGCAGCAACAGGGGTGATGAGCAGTTCTTC. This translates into CASSNRGDEQFF.

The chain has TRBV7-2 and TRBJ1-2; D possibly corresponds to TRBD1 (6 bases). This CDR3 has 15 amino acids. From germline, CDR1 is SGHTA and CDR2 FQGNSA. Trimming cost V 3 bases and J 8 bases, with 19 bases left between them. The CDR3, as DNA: TGTGCCAGCAGCTTTAACCCAGGGGCAGGGGAAGGCTACACCTTC. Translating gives CASSFNPGAGEGYTF.

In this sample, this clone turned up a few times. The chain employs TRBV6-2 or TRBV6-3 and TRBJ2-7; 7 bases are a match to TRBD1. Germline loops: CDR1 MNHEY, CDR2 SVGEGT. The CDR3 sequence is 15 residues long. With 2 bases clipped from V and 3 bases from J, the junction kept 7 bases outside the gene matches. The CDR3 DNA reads TGTGCCAGCAGTTACGCGGTGCGACAGGGCTACGAGCAGTACTTC. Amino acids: CASSYAVRQGYEQYF.

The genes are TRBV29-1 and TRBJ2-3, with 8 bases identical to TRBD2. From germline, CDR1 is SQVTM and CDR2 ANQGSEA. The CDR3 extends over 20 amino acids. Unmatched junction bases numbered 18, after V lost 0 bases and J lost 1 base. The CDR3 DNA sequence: TGCAGCGTTGAAGATCCCCTAGCGGCCACCGGGGGGGGAGGCACAGATACGCAGTATTTT. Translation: CSVEDPLAATGGGGTDTQYF.

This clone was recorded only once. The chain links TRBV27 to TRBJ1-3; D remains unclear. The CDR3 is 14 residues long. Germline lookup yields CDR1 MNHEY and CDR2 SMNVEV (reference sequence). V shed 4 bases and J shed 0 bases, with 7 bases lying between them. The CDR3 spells CASSSTFSGNTIYF. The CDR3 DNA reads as TGTGCCAGCAGTTCGACATTCTCTGGAAACACCATATATTTT.

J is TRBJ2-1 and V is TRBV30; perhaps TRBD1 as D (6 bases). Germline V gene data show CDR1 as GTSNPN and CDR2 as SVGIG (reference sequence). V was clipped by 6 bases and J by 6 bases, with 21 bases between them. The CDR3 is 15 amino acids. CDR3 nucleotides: TGTGCCTGTACACTACAGGGTAACAATTTCAATGAGCAGTTCTTC. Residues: CACTLQGNNFNEQFF. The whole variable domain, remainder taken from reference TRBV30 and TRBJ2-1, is SQTIHQWPATLVQPVGSPLSLECTVEGTSNPNLYWYRQAAGRGLQLLFYSVGIGQISSEVPQNLSASRPQDRQFILSSKKLLLSDSGFYLCACTLQGNNFNEQFFGPGTRLTVL.

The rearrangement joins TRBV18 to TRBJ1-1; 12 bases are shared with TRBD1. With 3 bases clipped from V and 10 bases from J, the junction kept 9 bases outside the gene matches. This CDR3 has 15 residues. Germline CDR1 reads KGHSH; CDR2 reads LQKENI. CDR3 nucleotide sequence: TGTGCCAGCTCACCTGGGACAGGGGGCTTCAGGATAGCTTTCTTT. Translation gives CASSPGTGGFRIAFF. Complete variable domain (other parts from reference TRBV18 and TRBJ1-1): NAGVMQNPRHLVRRRGQEARLRCSPMKGHSHVYWYRQLPEEGLKFMVYLQKENIIDESGMPKERFSAEFPKEGPSILRIQQVVRGDSAAYFCASSPGTGGFRIAFFGQGTRLTVV.

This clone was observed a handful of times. CDR3 DNA sequence: TGTGCCAGCTCACCATCACAGGGAAGGATTCAGCCCCAGCATTTT. This sequence encodes CASSPSQGRIQPQHF. The chain combines TRBV18 with TRBJ1-5; weak D call: TRBD1 (6 bases). CDR1 and CDR2 from the germline V gene are KGHSH and LQKENI. The CDR3 totals 15 residues. Trimming removed 2 bases from V and 6 bases from J, with 14 bases in between. The whole variable domain, remainder taken from reference TRBV18 and TRBJ1-5, is NAGVMQNPRHLVRRRGQEARLRCSPMKGHSHVYWYRQLPEEGLKFMVYLQKENIIDESGMPKERFSAEFPKEGPSILRIQQVVRGDSAAYFCASSPSQGRIQPQHFGDGTRLSIL.

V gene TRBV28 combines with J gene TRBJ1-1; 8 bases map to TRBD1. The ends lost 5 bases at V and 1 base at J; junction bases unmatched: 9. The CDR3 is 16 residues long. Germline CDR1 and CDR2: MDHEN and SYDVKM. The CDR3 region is CASSLAGTGSNTEAFF. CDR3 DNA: TGTGCCAGCAGTCTCGCCGGGACAGGATCGAACACTGAAGCTTTCTTT.

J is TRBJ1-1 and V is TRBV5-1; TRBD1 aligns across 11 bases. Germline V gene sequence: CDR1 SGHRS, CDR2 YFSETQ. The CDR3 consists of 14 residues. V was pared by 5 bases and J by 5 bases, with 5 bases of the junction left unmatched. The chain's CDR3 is CASRPDRGRTEAFF. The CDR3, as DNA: TGCGCCAGCAGGCCGGACAGGGGGCGAACTGAAGCTTTCTTT.

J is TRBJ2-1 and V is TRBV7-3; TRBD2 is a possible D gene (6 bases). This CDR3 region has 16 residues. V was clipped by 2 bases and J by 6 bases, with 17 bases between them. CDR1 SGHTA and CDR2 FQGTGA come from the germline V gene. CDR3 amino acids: CASSLLGGRGANEQFF. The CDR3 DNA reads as TGTGCCAGCAGCTTACTTGGCGGGCGCGGGGCCAATGAGCAGTTCTTC.

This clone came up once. The CDR3 nucleotides read TGTGCCAGCAGCTTGATACAGGATGAAGCTTTCTTT. This encodes CASSLIQDEAFF. The chain joins TRBV7-9 to TRBJ1-1; D is possibly TRBD1 (5 bases). In germline, CDR1 is SEHNR, CDR2 FQNEAQ (reference sequence). V was clipped by 3 bases and J by 7 bases, with 9 bases between them. CDR3 size: 12 residues.

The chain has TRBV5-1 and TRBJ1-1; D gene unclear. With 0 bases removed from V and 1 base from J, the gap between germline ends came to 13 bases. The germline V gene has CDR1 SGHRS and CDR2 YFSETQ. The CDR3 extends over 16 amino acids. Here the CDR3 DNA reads TGCGCCAGCAGCTTGGCTTTGTCCTCTTCGAACACTGAAGCTTTCTTT. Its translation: CASSLALSSSNTEAFF.

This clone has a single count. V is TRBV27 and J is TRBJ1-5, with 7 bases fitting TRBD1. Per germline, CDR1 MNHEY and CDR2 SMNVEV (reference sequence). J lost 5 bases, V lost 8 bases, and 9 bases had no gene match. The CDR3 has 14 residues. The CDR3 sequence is CASCHRGGDQPQHF. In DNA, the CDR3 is TGTGCCAGCTGTCACAGGGGCGGGGATCAGCCCCAGCATTTT.

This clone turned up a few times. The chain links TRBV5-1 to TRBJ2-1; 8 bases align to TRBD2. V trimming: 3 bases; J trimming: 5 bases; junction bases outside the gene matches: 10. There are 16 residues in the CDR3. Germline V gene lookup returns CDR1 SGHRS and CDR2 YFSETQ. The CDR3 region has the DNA TGCGCCAGCAGCTCCGGGAATAGCGGGACTAACAATGAGCAGTTCTTC. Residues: CASSSGNSGTNNEQFF.

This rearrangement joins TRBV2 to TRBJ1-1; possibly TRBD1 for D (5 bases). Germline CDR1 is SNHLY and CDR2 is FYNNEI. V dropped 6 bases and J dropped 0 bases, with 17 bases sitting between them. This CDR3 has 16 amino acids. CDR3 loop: CASSGQTGPMNTEAFF. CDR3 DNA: TGTGCCAGCAGCGGACAAACCGGGCCGATGAACACTGAAGCTTTCTTT.

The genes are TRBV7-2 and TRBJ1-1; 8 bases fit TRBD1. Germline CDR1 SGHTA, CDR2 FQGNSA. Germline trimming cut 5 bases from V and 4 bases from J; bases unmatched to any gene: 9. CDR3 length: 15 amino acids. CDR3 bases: TGTGCCAGCAGCACGTCAGGGGGCGAAATCACTGAAGCTTTCTTT. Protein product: CASSTSGGEITEAFF.